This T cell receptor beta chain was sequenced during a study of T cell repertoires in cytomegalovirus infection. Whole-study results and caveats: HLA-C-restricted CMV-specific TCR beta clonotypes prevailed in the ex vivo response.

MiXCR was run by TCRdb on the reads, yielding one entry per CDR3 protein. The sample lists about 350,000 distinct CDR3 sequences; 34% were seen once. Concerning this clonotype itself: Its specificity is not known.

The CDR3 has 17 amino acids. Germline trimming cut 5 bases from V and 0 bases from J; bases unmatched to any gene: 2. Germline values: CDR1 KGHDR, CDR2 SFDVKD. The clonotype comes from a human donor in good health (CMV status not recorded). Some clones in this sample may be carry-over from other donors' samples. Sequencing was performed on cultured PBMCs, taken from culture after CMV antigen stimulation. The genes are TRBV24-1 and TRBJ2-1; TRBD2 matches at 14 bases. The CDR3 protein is CATSGGTSGSSYNEQFF. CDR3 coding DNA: TGTGCCACCAGTGGTGGGACTAGCGGGAGCTCCTACAATGAGCAGTTCTTC.